The next 9 T cell receptor beta chains were all read from a single sample in a study of blood T cell repertoires in COVID-19. This table comes from immunoSEQ multiplex PCR, and its TCRdb copy is limited to in-frame clones, with some not included. Among about 14,000 clones listed, 84% were seen once. The sequencing input was peripheral blood. The receptors stem from a woman between 50 and 59 years old with active or convalescent COVID-19.

This rearrangement joins TRBV5-1 to TRBJ1-6; D ambiguous. The CDR3 has 15 residues. Germline-derived CDR1 and CDR2 are SGHRS and YFSETQ. Trimming pared 4 bases from V and 6 bases from J, leaving 14 bases between. The CDR3 nucleotides read TGCGCCAGCAGCAGCAAAATGGAGGGTAATTCACCCCTCCACTTT. Its protein product is CASSSKMEGNSPLHF.

The DNA of the CDR3 is TGTGCCAGCAGTACTAATCGGGACATCTACGAGCAGTACTTC. This sequence encodes CASSTNRDIYEQYF. The gene calls are TRBV5-4 and TRBJ2-7; weak D call: TRBD1 (6 bases). The germline CDR1 and CDR2 sequences are SGHNT and YYREEE (reference sequence). V was clipped by 5 bases and J by 3 bases, with 15 bases between them. This CDR3 contains 14 residues.

The V and J genes are TRBV7-9 and TRBJ2-1, with a weak D call TRBD2 (6 bases). With 5 bases removed from V and 7 bases from J, the gap between germline ends came to 15 bases. Germline CDR1 is SEHNR and CDR2 is FQNEAQ (reference sequence). CDR3 length equals 14 residues. CDR3 nucleotide sequence: TGTGCCAGCAGCGCCCCCGGGAGTGGGAATGAGCAGTTCTTC. It yields the protein CASSAPGSGNEQFF.

This clone was found a few times. The J gene is TRBJ2-7, the V gene TRBV28; 10 bases are shared with TRBD1. The CDR3 loop spans 18 amino acids. Trimming at V came to 3 bases and at J to 5 bases, leaving 16 bases not matched to a gene. Looked up from germline, CDR1 is MDHEN and CDR2 is SYDVKM. The CDR3 sequence: CASSFGLGPGQGFHEQYF. CDR3 sequence (DNA): TGTGCCAGCAGTTTTGGTCTCGGTCCGGGACAGGGGTTCCACGAGCAGTACTTC.

This chain links TRBV7-9 with TRBJ2-6; 9 nucleotides line up with TRBD1. V lost 6 bases and J lost 0; bases outside the gene matches: 9. The CDR3 runs 18 residues. Germline CDR1 is SEHNR and CDR2 is FQNEAQ (reference sequence). CDR3 DNA: TGTGCCAGCAGTTCCACCGGGACAGGGTACTCTGGGGCCAACGTCCTGACTTTC. Residues: CASSSTGTGYSGANVLTF.

This clone was found once. This rearrangement joins TRBV27 to TRBJ2-7, with 8 bases aligning to TRBD1. The CDR3 is 15 residues long. Germline V gene data show CDR1 as MNHEY and CDR2 as SMNVEV (reference sequence). Unmatched junction bases numbered 12, after V lost 5 bases and J lost 6 bases. CDR3 sequence: CASSPRTGSVREQYF. DNA for the CDR3: TGTGCCAGCAGTCCACGGACAGGGAGTGTACGCGAGCAGTACTTC.

The chain couples TRBV4-1 to TRBJ1-3; D is possibly TRBD1 (6 bases). V lost 2 bases and J 3 bases, leaving 14 bases between the germline ends. From germline, CDR1 is MGHRA and CDR2 YSYEKL. This CDR3 comprises 16 residues. The CDR3 sequence: CASSQPKGQFGNTIYF. CDR3 bases: TGCGCCAGCAGCCAACCTAAAGGACAGTTTGGAAACACCATATATTTT.

This chain uses TRBV5-1 with TRBJ2-1, with 7 nucleotides matching TRBD1. From germline, CDR1 is SGHRS and CDR2 YFSETQ. The CDR3 covers 21 residues. V was clipped by 0 bases and J by 0 bases; unmatched bases: 18. This CDR3 is CASSLAVVGDRFISSYNEQFF. The CDR3 region has the DNA TGCGCCAGCAGCTTGGCCGTTGTCGGGGACAGATTTATTAGCTCCTACAATGAGCAGTTCTTC.

Only a few counts were recorded for this clone. The chain links TRBV7-9 to TRBJ2-1; 8 nucleotides match TRBD2. This CDR3 contains 13 residues. The V and J ends lost 6 bases and 3 bases, in that order; junction bases with no gene match: 1. Per germline, CDR1 SEHNR and CDR2 FQNEAQ (reference sequence). The CDR3 DNA reads TGTGCCAGCAGGCGGGAGGTCTACAATGAGCAGTTCTTC. It codes for CASRREVYNEQFF. Together with reference TRBV7-9 and TRBJ2-1, the CDR3 gives the full variable domain: DTGVSQNPRHKITKRGQNVTFRCDPISEHNRLYWYRQTLGQGPEFLTYFQNEAQLEKSRLLSDRFSAERPKGSFSTLEIQRTEQGDSAMYLCASRREVYNEQFFGPGTRLTVL.